This T cell receptor (beta chain) appears in the sequencing data of a study of shared clonotypes between healthy human individuals. Regarding the study as a whole: Investigators expected sequencing depth to affect clonotype sharing among donors.

This table comes from immunoSEQ multiplex PCR, and its TCRdb copy is limited to in-frame clones, with some not included. The sample lists about 2.1 million clones; just over 90% were seen once. Concerning this clone: Its antigen remains unidentified.

As defined, naive CD8 cells were CD45RO-negative and positively selected for CCR7, with terminally differentiated effector memory CD45RA+ cells excluded. Caucasian adults residing in Nashville, Tennessee made up all the donors. There are 18 residues in the CDR3. With 4 bases clipped from V and 0 bases from J, the junction kept 10 bases outside the gene matches. The germline V gene has CDR1 SNHLY and CDR2 FYNNEI. Sample: naive CD8+ T cells from PBMCs. The gene calls are TRBV2 and TRBJ2-1; 9 bases match TRBD2. This sequence originates from a man between 18 and 29 years old in good health. Some clones in this sample may be carry-over from other donors' samples. DNA of the CDR3: TGTGCCAGCAGTGTTACTAGCGGGCAAAGAAGCTCCTACAATGAGCAGTTCTTC. Translated: CASSVTSGQRSSYNEQFF.